This passage covers 9 T cell receptor beta chains from one sample sequenced in a study of blood T cell repertoires in COVID-19. Here immunoSEQ multiplex PCR was the method, and the copy in TCRdb shows in-frame clones only, minus some. The repertoire has roughly 350,000 clones, 87% of them found once; the top ten carry roughly 6.3%. Sequencing used peripheral blood. Source of these receptors: a woman between 45 and 65 years old with COVID-19, enrolled during active disease.

The chain combines TRBV9 with TRBJ1-4; D unclear. V shed 1 base and J shed 5 bases, with 9 bases lying between them. The CDR3 has 14 residues. Germline CDR1 SGDLS, CDR2 YYNGEE. The CDR3 protein is CASSVFGVNEKLFF. For the CDR3, the DNA is TGTGCCAGCAGCGTATTCGGGGTGAATGAAAAACTGTTTTTT.

The V gene is TRBV11-1, the J gene TRBJ2-3; D call uncertain. Germline V gene data show CDR1 as SGHAT and CDR2 as FQDESV (reference sequence). The CDR3 runs to 13 residues. Trimming left V 5 bases short and J 4 bases short, with 10 bases between. CDR3 sequence reads: CASSLSRPDTQYF. The CDR3 DNA sequence: TGTGCCAGCAGCCTATCCAGGCCAGATACGCAGTATTTT.

The chain is built from TRBV28 and TRBJ1-4; a possible D gene is TRBD1 (5 bases). Per germline, CDR1 MDHEN and CDR2 SYDVKM. The CDR3 is made up of 13 amino acids. V lost 7 bases, J lost 4 bases, and 10 bases lay in between. The CDR3 reads CASTGGLNEKLFF. The DNA for the CDR3 is TGTGCCAGCACCGGGGGACTTAATGAAAAACTGTTTTTT.

V usage is TRBV5-1 and J usage is TRBJ1-4; D call uncertain. V was shortened by 1 base and J by 2 bases, with 15 bases between the two germline ends. The CDR3 runs 17 residues. Germline CDR1 SGHRS, CDR2 YFSETQ. CDR3: CASSLRMVGSTNEKLFF. The CDR3 region has the DNA TGCGCCAGCAGCTTGCGTATGGTGGGCAGCACTAATGAAAAACTGTTTTTT.

The chain joins TRBV5-4 to TRBJ1-2; D remains unclear. The CDR3 runs 15 residues. Trimming took off 6 bases at V and 0 bases at J, with 15 bases between the two ends. Germline V gene data show CDR1 as SGHNT and CDR2 as YYREEE (reference sequence). As DNA, the CDR3 is TGTGCCAGCACCCTTCGAACATCAGCTAACTATGGCTACACCTTC. It encodes CASTLRTSANYGYTF.

This chain links TRBV2 with TRBJ2-3, with D maybe TRBD2 (5 bases). This CDR3 has 13 amino acids. V lost 5 bases and J lost 4, with 10 bases in between. In germline, CDR1 is SNHLY, CDR2 FYNNEI. The CDR3 nucleotides are TGTGCCAGCAGTAAGGGAGCCCCAGATACGCAGTATTTT. It yields the protein CASSKGAPDTQYF. The full variable domain, in which reference TRBV2 and TRBJ2-3 provide the parts outside the CDR3, is EPEVTQTPSHQVTQMGQEVILRCVPISNHLYFYWYRQILGQKVEFLVSFYNNEISEKSEIFDDQFSVERPDGSNFTLKIRSTKLEDSAMYFCASSKGAPDTQYFGPGTRLTVL.

The chain joins TRBV19 to TRBJ2-5; the D gene is possibly TRBD2 (6 bases). Looked up from germline, CDR1 is LNHDA and CDR2 is SQIVND (reference sequence). This CDR3 spans 13 amino acids. With 6 bases removed from V and 5 bases from J, the gap between germline ends came to 13 bases. CDR3 DNA sequence: TGTGCCAGTAGCTCGGGGGTAGGGGAGACCCAGTACTTC. This translates into CASSSGVGETQYF.

CDR3 in DNA: TGTGCCAGCAGCCAAGGACTAGCGGGAGGGCTACCTCAGCAGTTCTTC. Translated: CASSQGLAGGLPQQFF. The chain combines TRBV5-4 with TRBJ2-1, with 15 nucleotides matching TRBD2. V was pared by 4 bases and J by 11 bases, with 10 bases of the junction left unmatched. This CDR3 has 16 residues. Per germline, CDR1 SGHNT and CDR2 YYREEE (reference sequence). Combining the CDR3 with reference TRBV5-4 and TRBJ2-1 gives the whole variable domain ETGVTQSPTHLIKTRGQQVTLRCSSQSGHNTVSWYQQALGQGPQFIFQYYREEENGRGNFPPRFSGLQFPNYSSELNVNALELDDSALYLCASSQGLAGGLPQQFFGPGTRLTVL.

The chain combines TRBV6-2 or TRBV6-3 with TRBJ1-1, with no clear D. Germline-derived CDR1 and CDR2 are MNHEY and SVGEGT. This CDR3 contains 15 residues. V was cut by 0 bases and J by 4 bases, with 12 bases left in between. CDR3 nucleotides: TGTGCCAGCAGTTACTCCCGCGCAGGCCTCACTGAAGCTTTCTTT. The encoded protein is CASSYSRAGLTEAFF.